Below, 21 T cell receptor beta chains from the same sample are listed, as sequenced in a study of control samples from healthy donors and cancer patients. The repertoire was sequenced with immunoSEQ multiplex PCR; TCRdb's copy has only in-frame clones and lacks some. The table shows 150,000 to 200,000 clones, with 94% occurring only once. Sequenced input: blood. The receptors originated from a woman aged 18 to 35 in good health.

The rearrangement uses TRBV7-9 and TRBJ2-1, with 8 bases that match TRBD1. With V trimmed by 1 base and J by 6 bases, 2 bases remained unmatched. Germline values: CDR1 SEHNR, CDR2 FQNEAQ (reference sequence). The CDR3 has 14 amino acids. CDR3 sequence: CASSLVTGVNEQFF. CDR3 in DNA: TGTGCCAGCAGCTTAGTGACAGGGGTCAATGAGCAGTTCTTC.

This chain links TRBV27 with TRBJ2-6; D is unclear. The CDR3 covers 18 residues. V was shortened by 9 bases and J by 1 base, with 22 bases between the two germline ends. Germline loops: CDR1 MNHEY, CDR2 SMNVEV (reference sequence). DNA for the CDR3: TGTGCCAGTGCGCGTTCTCAACGGGCCTCATCTGGGGCCAACGTCCTGACTTTC. Translated: CASARSQRASSGANVLTF.

V is TRBV7-8 and J is TRBJ1-2; unclear D gene. This CDR3 has 11 amino acids. Germline lookup yields CDR1 SGHVS and CDR2 FQNEAQ. Trimming took 11 bases from V and 2 from J, leaving 9 bases between them. The DNA for the CDR3 is TGTGCCTGCCAAACGAACTATGGCTACACCTTC. Translating it yields CACQTNYGYTF.

The rearrangement uses TRBV7-2 and TRBJ2-7; 9 bases match TRBD2. The germline CDR1 and CDR2 sequences are SGHTA and FQGNSA. The CDR3 totals 16 residues. Losses at the gene ends were 5 bases for V and 0 bases for J; bases not matched to a gene: 8. DNA for the CDR3: TGTGCCAGCAGCCCCGGGCTAGCGGGGAGCTCCTACGAGCAGTACTTC. Protein product: CASSPGLAGSSYEQYF.

The J gene is TRBJ1-4, the V gene TRBV27, with unresolved D. The CDR3 length is 16 residues. Germline CDR1 MNHEY, CDR2 SMNVEV (reference sequence). Trimming pared 5 bases from V and 0 bases from J, leaving 13 bases between. The CDR3 DNA follows: TGTGCCAGCAGTCGAACGTTAGTTGCAACTAATGAAAAACTGTTTTTT. It yields the protein CASSRTLVATNEKLFF.

The rearrangement links TRBV7-9 to TRBJ2-1, with D perhaps matching TRBD2 (6 bases). The CDR3 is 12 amino acids. In germline, CDR1 is SEHNR, CDR2 FQNEAQ (reference sequence). The V end lost 7 bases, the J end lost 8 bases, and 12 bases lay between the germline ends. The CDR3 region has the DNA TGTGCCAGCACCTCGGAGGGAGATGAGCAGTTCTTC. Encoded protein: CASTSEGDEQFF.

V and J are TRBV4-3 and TRBJ2-1; D remains unclear. The CDR3 runs to 14 residues. V lost 0 bases and J 7 bases, leaving 10 bases between the germline ends. Germline V CDR1 and CDR2: LGHNA, YSLEER. CDR3 loop: CASSQERTWNEQFF. CDR3 bases: TGCGCCAGCAGCCAAGAGAGAACATGGAATGAGCAGTTCTTC.

This chain connects TRBV6-1 to TRBJ1-4; 7 bases align to TRBD1. The V and J ends lost 1 base and 4 bases, in that order; junction bases with no gene match: 3. There are 15 residues in the CDR3. Germline V gene lookup returns CDR1 MNHNS and CDR2 SASEGT. The CDR3 protein is CASSEVGDSNEKLFF. The DNA for the CDR3 is TGTGCCAGCAGTGAAGTCGGGGACAGTAATGAAAAACTGTTTTTT.

This chain connects TRBV19 to TRBJ1-6; 7 positions match TRBD1. Germline V gives CDR1 LNHDA, CDR2 SQIVND (reference sequence). CDR3 length equals 12 residues. CDR3 in amino acids: CDMGQTNSPLHF. The CDR3 DNA reads TGTGATATGGGACAGACGAATTCACCCCTCCACTTT. Variable domain in full (rest from reference TRBV19 and TRBJ1-6): DGGITQSPKYLFRKEGQNVTLSCEQNLNHDAMYWYRQDPGQGLRLIYYSQIVNDFQKGDIAEGYSVSREKKESFPLTVTSAQKNPTAFYLCDMGQTNSPLHFGNGTRLTVT.

The chain links TRBV4-3 to TRBJ2-4; the match to TRBD2 covers 7 bases. Germline V CDR1 and CDR2: LGHNA, YSLEER. Trimming cost V 0 bases and J 0 bases; bases outside gene matches: 8. The CDR3 is 18 amino acids. Here the CDR3 reads CASSQDWGGTLAKNIQYF. In DNA, the CDR3 is TGCGCCAGCAGCCAAGATTGGGGGGGAACCCTAGCCAAAAACATTCAGTACTTC.

This chain joins TRBV28 and TRBJ1-2; a possible D gene is TRBD1 (5 bases). Germline V gives CDR1 MDHEN, CDR2 SYDVKM. Trimming stripped 8 bases from V and 8 bases from J, with 18 bases between. This CDR3 has 13 amino acids. CDR3 in DNA: TGTGCCAGCCGACCCCGGGGGACCCGAGGCTACACCTTC. This translates into CASRPRGTRGYTF.

V and J are TRBV2 and TRBJ2-2; 7 nucleotides agree with TRBD1. The ends lost 4 bases at V and 6 bases at J; junction bases unmatched: 5. The CDR3 spans 14 residues. Germline CDR1 SNHLY, CDR2 FYNNEI. The CDR3 sequence: CASSVVDRAGELFF. The CDR3 bases are TGTGCCAGCAGTGTCGTCGACAGGGCCGGGGAGCTGTTTTTT.

The V gene is TRBV7-9, the J gene TRBJ2-7; no clear D. The V gene lost 4 bases and the J gene lost 6 bases, with 13 bases spanning the gap. Germline V gives CDR1 SEHNR, CDR2 FQNEAQ (reference sequence). This CDR3 spans 13 amino acids. CDR3 DNA: TGTGCCAGCAGCTCTGGCCACTGGAGCGAGCAGTACTTC. Encoded protein: CASSSGHWSEQYF.

The rearrangement links TRBV2 to TRBJ2-5; D uncertain. Germline CDR1 reads SNHLY; CDR2 reads FYNNEI. Between the trimmed V and J ends, which lost 4 bases and 2 bases, there was a span of 8 bases. There are 13 residues in the CDR3. The CDR3 DNA follows: TGTGCCAGCAGTGGCTCCCGGCAAGAGACCCAGTACTTC. Translating gives CASSGSRQETQYF.

The rearrangement joins TRBV18 to TRBJ2-7, with TRBD1 matching 8 bases. V dropped 2 bases and J dropped 6; count of bases not matched to a gene: 15. The CDR3 is 17 amino acids. Germline V gene sequence: CDR1 KGHSH, CDR2 LQKENI. Here the CDR3 DNA reads TGTGCCAGCTCACCAAAACCACCATTCCGTACAGGGGGCGAGCAGTACTTC. The encoded protein is CASSPKPPFRTGGEQYF.

This sequence joins TRBV11-2 and TRBJ1-1, with 11 bases aligning to TRBD1. Germline V gene data show CDR1 as SGHAT and CDR2 as FQNNGV. This CDR3 is built from 19 residues. J was trimmed by 8 bases and V by 3 bases; bases with no gene match: 20. The CDR3 DNA reads TGTGCCAGCAGCTTCCCGGGACAGGGGGTCCCCGGGACCGGGCTGGAAGCTTTCTTT. Amino acid sequence: CASSFPGQGVPGTGLEAFF. The whole variable domain, filled in from reference TRBV11-2 and TRBJ1-1, reads EAGVAQSPRYKIIEKRQSVAFWCNPISGHATLYWYQQILGQGPKLLIQFQNNGVVDDSQLPKDRFSAERLKGVDSTLKIQPAKLEDSAVYLCASSFPGQGVPGTGLEAFFGQGTRLTVV.

The chain recombines TRBV5-4 with TRBJ1-3; 10 bases match TRBD1. The CDR3 sequence is 14 residues long. V trimming: 9 bases; J trimming: 0 bases; junction bases outside the gene matches: 3. Germline CDR1 SGHNT, CDR2 YYREEE (reference sequence). The CDR3 DNA reads TGTGCCATCGGGGACAGGGGCTCTGGAAACACCATATATTTT. Amino acids: CAIGDRGSGNTIYF.

The V gene is TRBV7-8, the J gene TRBJ2-7, with TRBD2 matching 7 bases. The germline gives CDR1 SGHVS, CDR2 FQNEAQ. This CDR3 has 18 residues. With V trimmed by 1 base and J by 0 bases, 12 bases remained unmatched. This chain's CDR3 is CASSLDGGGRGSSYEQYF. In DNA form, the CDR3 reads TGTGCCAGCAGCTTAGACGGGGGAGGGCGGGGGTCCTCCTACGAGCAGTACTTC.

This clone was found a few times. V usage is TRBV2 and J usage is TRBJ1-3; D is uncertain. Per the germline V gene, CDR1 is SNHLY and CDR2 is FYNNEI. V dropped 6 bases and J dropped 0 bases, with 12 bases sitting between them. The CDR3 spans 15 residues. In DNA, the CDR3 is TGTGCCAGCAGGGAGGCAGGAGGCTCTGGAAACACCATATATTTT. It encodes CASREAGGSGNTIYF.

The genes are TRBV27 and TRBJ2-1, with D possibly being TRBD2 (6 bases). CDR1 is MNHEY and CDR2 is SMNVEV in the germline V gene (reference sequence). The V end lost 5 bases, the J end lost 2 bases, and 13 bases lay between the germline ends. The CDR3 has 15 residues. The DNA for the CDR3 is TGTGCCAGCAGTCCGGGACTCTTACCCTACAATGAGCAGTTCTTC. Translated: CASSPGLLPYNEQFF.

J is TRBJ1-6 and V is TRBV7-2; D is undetermined. With 2 bases removed from V and 4 bases from J, the gap between germline ends came to 9 bases. This CDR3 comprises 15 residues. Germline V gene lookup returns CDR1 SGHTA and CDR2 FQGNSA. CDR3 loop: CASSLRAGYNSPLHF. In DNA form, the CDR3 reads TGTGCCAGCAGCTTACGGGCAGGTTATAATTCACCCCTCCACTTT.